The 11 T cell receptor beta chains in this list originate from one sample, sequenced in a study of shared clonotypes between healthy human individuals. Profiling relied on immunoSEQ multiplex PCR, and the TCRdb table lists in-frame clones only, not all of them. The sample has 2 million to 2.5 million clones; approximately 95% are singletons. The sequenced sample consisted of naive CD4+ T cells sorted from blood. Indicated subset: CD45RA+ positively selected. The receptors originated from a man between 18 and 29 years old in good health.

The chain is built from TRBV27 and TRBJ1-2; D perhaps matches TRBD1 (5 bases). Trimming cost V 6 bases and J 7 bases, with 21 bases left between them. In germline, CDR1 is MNHEY, CDR2 SMNVEV (reference sequence). There are 15 residues in the CDR3. In DNA form, the CDR3 reads TGTGCCAGCAGACCAGGACAATTTCGGGAAAGTGGCTACACCTTC. Its translation is CASRPGQFRESGYTF.

V gene TRBV28 combines with J gene TRBJ2-1; no clear D gene. Germline CDR1 is MDHEN and CDR2 is SYDVKM. The V end lost 3 bases, the J end lost 5 bases, and 11 bases lay between the germline ends. The CDR3 sequence is 14 residues long. CDR3 sequence reads: CASSFLGTHNEQFF. CDR3 in DNA: TGTGCCAGCAGTTTTCTGGGTACACACAATGAGCAGTTCTTC.

This sequence joins TRBV5-6 and TRBJ2-5; D is unresolved. CDR3 length equals 13 residues. The V end was cut by 0 bases, the J end by 2 bases, with 5 bases between. CDR1 is SGHDT and CDR2 is YYEEEE in the germline V gene. CDR3 region: CASSLDWQETQYF. CDR3 in DNA: TGTGCCAGCAGCTTGGATTGGCAAGAGACCCAGTACTTC.

The gene calls are TRBV11-2 and TRBJ2-5; D is undetermined. The V gene's germline CDR1 is SGHAT and CDR2 FQNNGV. Deletions cut 6 bases from V and 2 bases from J, with 10 bases between. The CDR3 length is 13 residues. The CDR3 region is CASRSVKQETQYF. As DNA, the CDR3 is TGTGCCAGCAGGTCGGTCAAACAAGAGACCCAGTACTTC. The whole variable domain, filled in from reference TRBV11-2 and TRBJ2-5, reads EAGVAQSPRYKIIEKRQSVAFWCNPISGHATLYWYQQILGQGPKLLIQFQNNGVVDDSQLPKDRFSAERLKGVDSTLKIQPAKLEDSAVYLCASRSVKQETQYFGPGTRLLVL.

The V call is TRBV5-1, the J call TRBJ2-1; D may correspond to TRBD1 or TRBD2 (6 bases each). This CDR3 spans 16 amino acids. V dropped 0 bases and J dropped 6 bases, with 16 bases sitting between them. Germline V gives CDR1 SGHRS, CDR2 YFSETQ. CDR3 sequence reads: CASSLVLGGAGNEQFF. CDR3 DNA sequence: TGCGCCAGCAGCTTGGTTCTCGGGGGCGCGGGCAATGAGCAGTTCTTC. The full variable domain, in which reference TRBV5-1 and TRBJ2-1 provide the parts outside the CDR3, is KAGVTQTPRYLIKTRGQQVTLSCSPISGHRSVSWYQQTPGQGLQFLFEYFSETQRNKGNFPGRFSGRQFSNSRSEMNVSTLELGDSALYLCASSLVLGGAGNEQFFGPGTRLTVL.

This clone was detected once. This chain joins TRBV7-9 and TRBJ1-6; 7 bases fit TRBD1. J lost 8 bases, V lost 5 bases, and 6 bases had no gene match. The CDR3 is made up of 14 amino acids. Germline lookup yields CDR1 SEHNR and CDR2 FQNEAQ (reference sequence). Here the CDR3 reads CASSINRGDSPLHF. The DNA for the CDR3 is TGTGCCAGCAGCATCAACAGGGGTGATTCACCCCTCCACTTT.

The chain carries TRBV7-9 and TRBJ1-5; 7 nucleotides match TRBD1. This CDR3 comprises 17 residues. V shed 1 base, J shed 0 bases, and the junction held 6 bases outside the gene matches. The germline V gene has CDR1 SEHNR and CDR2 FQNEAQ (reference sequence). The CDR3 protein is CASSLETGTYSNQPQHF. CDR3 nucleotides: TGTGCCAGCAGCTTAGAGACAGGGACCTATAGCAATCAGCCCCAGCATTTT.

This rearrangement joins TRBV2 to TRBJ2-3, with TRBD2 as a possible D gene (5 bases). The CDR3 extends over 16 amino acids. Trimming cost V 0 bases and J 5 bases, with 15 bases left between them. Germline values: CDR1 SNHLY, CDR2 FYNNEI. The CDR3 sequence is CASSEAAAAPLDTQYF. CDR3 nucleotides: TGTGCCAGCAGTGAAGCAGCGGCAGCCCCGTTAGATACGCAGTATTTT. The whole variable domain, filled in from reference TRBV2 and TRBJ2-3, reads EPEVTQTPSHQVTQMGQEVILRCVPISNHLYFYWYRQILGQKVEFLVSFYNNEISEKSEIFDDQFSVERPDGSNFTLKIRSTKLEDSAMYFCASSEAAAAPLDTQYFGPGTRLTVL.

The chain recombines TRBV11-2 with TRBJ2-1; 8 positions match TRBD2. In germline, CDR1 is SGHAT, CDR2 FQNNGV. CDR3 length equals 13 residues. V was clipped by 6 bases and J by 6 bases; unmatched bases: 4. CDR3 coding DNA: TGTGCCAGCAGATTTAGCGGGGCCAATGAGCAGTTCTTC. Translated: CASRFSGANEQFF.

The J gene is TRBJ2-2, the V gene TRBV11-3, with 8 bases aligning to TRBD1. Germline CDR1 is SGHNT and CDR2 is YENEEA. The CDR3 length is 15 residues. V was pared by 5 bases and J by 6 bases, with 8 bases of the junction left unmatched. The CDR3 loop is CASSPNQGAAGELFF. DNA of the CDR3: TGTGCCAGCAGCCCGAATCAGGGGGCTGCCGGGGAGCTGTTTTTT.

The CDR3 here is CASSNPNPSANLANTDTQYF. The CDR3 coding sequence is TGTGCCAGCAGTAACCCCAACCCTAGCGCCAACCTAGCGAACACAGATACGCAGTATTTT. The chain uses TRBV2 and TRBJ2-3; weak D call: TRBD2 (6 bases). This CDR3 is 20 amino acids long. V lost 5 bases, J lost 2 bases, and 29 bases lay in between. CDR1 and CDR2 from the germline V gene are SNHLY and FYNNEI.